The 17 T cell receptor beta chains presented below share a single source sample, sequenced in a study of chemoradiotherapy in HPV16-positive cancers. Some clones are missing from TCRdb's copy, which holds only in-frame ones; the method was immunoSEQ multiplex PCR. Of roughly 6,700 clones listed, approximately 92% are singletons. The starting material was tumor tissue, obtained from a patient who underwent chemoradiotherapy. Receptor source: a human donor with HPV-associated anogenital cancer.

The gene calls are TRBV7-8 and TRBJ2-2; TRBD2 is a possible D gene (6 bases). In germline, CDR1 is SGHVS, CDR2 FQNEAQ. With 11 bases removed from V and 3 bases from J, the gap between germline ends came to 19 bases. The CDR3 covers 15 residues. The CDR3 reads CAGSQPGGDTGELFF. CDR3 DNA sequence: TGTGCCGGAAGCCAACCCGGAGGGGACACCGGGGAGCTGTTTTTT. The variable domain in full, completed from reference TRBV7-8 and TRBJ2-2, reads GAGVSQSPRYKVAKRGQDVALRCDPISGHVSLFWYQQALGQGPEFLTYFQNEAQLDKSGLPSDRFFAERPEGSVSTLKIQRTQQEDSAVYLCAGSQPGGDTGELFFGEGSRLTVL.

V gene TRBV5-6 combines with J gene TRBJ1-6; D gene ambiguous. Germline assignment: CDR1 SGHDT and CDR2 YYEEEE. CDR3 length equals 14 residues. The V end was cut by 5 bases, the J end by 6 bases, with 12 bases between. CDR3 sequence reads: CASRLTGSNSPLHF. For the CDR3, the DNA is TGTGCCAGCAGGCTTACGGGCTCTAATTCACCCCTCCACTTT.

The genes are TRBV11-3 and TRBJ2-7; D gene ambiguous. This CDR3 contains 14 residues. In germline, CDR1 is SGHNT, CDR2 YENEEA. V was pared by 1 base and J by 0 bases, with 7 bases between. CDR3 region: CASSLGRTSYEQYF. The DNA of the CDR3 is TGTGCCAGCAGCTTAGGACGGACCTCCTACGAGCAGTACTTC.

The V call is TRBV20-1, the J call TRBJ2-7, with no clear D. Germline assignment: CDR1 DFQATT and CDR2 SNEGSKA (reference sequence). The length of the CDR3 is 11 residues. Between the trimmed V and J ends, which lost 2 bases and 4 bases, there was a span of 6 bases. CDR3 region: CSARLDYEQYF. The CDR3 nucleotides read TGCAGTGCTAGACTGGATTACGAGCAGTACTTC.

The V call is TRBV19, the J call TRBJ1-5; 7 bases are shared with TRBD1. With V trimmed by 5 bases and J by 6 bases, 10 bases remained unmatched. CDR3 length: 15 residues. CDR1 is LNHDA and CDR2 is SQIVND in the germline V gene (reference sequence). CDR3 sequence reads: CASSVVDRETQPQHF. The DNA of the CDR3 is TGTGCCAGTAGTGTAGTTGACAGGGAGACTCAGCCCCAGCATTTT.

The CDR3 here is CASSLEGEATEAFF. The DNA for the CDR3 is TGTGCCAGCAGCTTAGAGGGTGAGGCCACTGAAGCTTTCTTT. The chain joins TRBV7-9 to TRBJ1-1; D remains unclear. The germline gives CDR1 SEHNR, CDR2 FQNEAQ (reference sequence). V was clipped by 1 base and J by 4 bases, with 10 bases between them. The CDR3 runs to 14 residues.

This chain uses TRBV7-2 with TRBJ2-2, with 8 bases lining up with TRBD2. Germline V gene sequence: CDR1 SGHTA, CDR2 FQGNSA. The V gene end was trimmed by 1 base and the J gene end by 6 bases; junction bases not matched to a gene: 10. The CDR3 is made up of 17 amino acids. CDR3: CASSLGGGTRGSGELFF. The CDR3 DNA reads as TGTGCCAGCAGCTTAGGGGGGGGGACTAGAGGGTCCGGGGAGCTGTTTTTT.

In this sample, this clone turned up once. The rearrangement uses TRBV4-2 and TRBJ2-1; maybe TRBD2 (7 bases). V lost 1 base and J 3 bases, leaving 13 bases between the germline ends. The CDR3 is made up of 16 amino acids. In germline, CDR1 is LGHNA, CDR2 YNFKEQ. CDR3 bases: TGTGCCAGCAGCCAAGCTGGGGGGGCGTTCTACAATGAGCAGTTCTTC. Its protein product is CASSQAGGAFYNEQFF.

V usage is TRBV5-1 and J usage is TRBJ2-7; 7 bases agree with TRBD2. CDR3 length equals 14 residues. V gave up 3 bases and J gave up 4 bases; unmatched junction bases: 7. Germline CDR1 is SGHRS and CDR2 is YFSETQ. The CDR3 protein is CASSSSWGGYEQYF. CDR3 in DNA: TGCGCCAGCAGCTCCTCGTGGGGGGGGTACGAGCAGTACTTC.

The chain is built from TRBV6-5 and TRBJ2-3; D call uncertain. The germline CDR1 and CDR2 sequences are MNHEY and SVGAGI. There are 15 residues in the CDR3. With 7 bases removed from V and 6 bases from J, the gap between germline ends came to 20 bases. CDR3 sequence: CASITTRARWDTQYF. CDR3 DNA: TGTGCCAGCATTACAACCCGGGCCAGATGGGATACGCAGTATTTT.

The rearrangement uses TRBV5-1 and TRBJ2-2; TRBD2 might be the D (5 bases). Between the trimmed V and J ends, which lost 0 bases and 0 bases, there was a span of 9 bases. Per the germline V gene, CDR1 is SGHRS and CDR2 is YFSETQ. The CDR3 has 16 residues. Here the CDR3 reads CASSLGRTPNTGELFF. The CDR3 nucleotides read TGCGCCAGCAGCTTGGGCAGGACTCCGAACACCGGGGAGCTGTTTTTT.

Of note for this clone: Relative to the germline gene, one junction end is altered; a read error may explain this. This chain uses TRBV7-7 with TRBJ2-2, with D unresolved. The CDR3 is made up of 13 amino acids. The V gene's germline CDR1 is SSHAT and CDR2 FNYEAQ (reference sequence). In DNA form, the CDR3 reads TGTGCTAGCAGCCAAGACCAAACCGGGGAGCTGTTTTTT. It is translated as CASSQDQTGELFF.

The chain has TRBV5-1 and TRBJ2-3, with a weak D call TRBD2 (5 bases). Looked up from germline, CDR1 is SGHRS and CDR2 is YFSETQ. Trimming shortened V by 2 bases and J by 2 bases, and 9 bases separated the two germline ends. The CDR3 is made up of 14 amino acids. The CDR3 sequence is CASSLAVLTDTQYF. The CDR3 DNA sequence: TGCGCCAGCAGCTTAGCGGTACTCACAGATACGCAGTATTTT. The whole variable domain, remainder taken from reference TRBV5-1 and TRBJ2-3, is KAGVTQTPRYLIKTRGQQVTLSCSPISGHRSVSWYQQTPGQGLQFLFEYFSETQRNKGNFPGRFSGRQFSNSRSEMNVSTLELGDSALYLCASSLAVLTDTQYFGPGTRLTVL.

The chain recombines TRBV30 with TRBJ1-3; TRBD1 agrees at 7 bases. Per germline, CDR1 GTSNPN and CDR2 SVGIG (reference sequence). The CDR3 consists of 14 residues. Trimming at V came to 7 bases and at J to 0 bases, leaving 6 bases not matched to a gene. The CDR3 DNA follows: TGTGCCTCCCACCGGGACAGCTCTGGAAACACCATATATTTT. It specifies CASHRDSSGNTIYF.

The genes are TRBV19 and TRBJ1-2; 7 positions agree with TRBD1. CDR1 LNHDA and CDR2 SQIVND come from the germline V gene (reference sequence). The CDR3 consists of 13 residues. V lost 6 bases, J lost 8 bases, and 9 bases stayed unmatched. The CDR3 DNA follows: TGTGCCAGTAGCCGGGGACAAGGGGGCGGCTACACCTTC. Encoded protein: CASSRGQGGGYTF.

This chain links TRBV27 with TRBJ2-3; the match to TRBD2 covers 13 bases. Germline values: CDR1 MNHEY, CDR2 SMNVEV (reference sequence). This CDR3 is built from 14 residues. V shed 6 bases and J 8 bases; nucleotides not matched to a gene: 5. The CDR3 spells CASRLAGGRGTQYF. CDR3 sequence (DNA): TGTGCCAGCAGACTAGCGGGAGGGAGGGGTACGCAGTATTTT.

For the CDR3, the DNA is TGTGCCAGCAGCTCCGCCCCCCCGGCCCGGGACGAAAAACTGTTTTTT. Its translation: CASSSAPPARDEKLFF. The gene calls are TRBV7-6 and TRBJ1-4, with D possibly being TRBD1 (5 bases). CDR1 is SGHVS, CDR2 FNYEAQ, per germline. With 4 bases removed from V and 8 bases from J, the gap between germline ends came to 20 bases. The CDR3 runs 16 residues.